Following are 22 T cell receptor beta chains from one sample sequenced in a study of CD8 T cells in ankylosing spondylitis. These TCRs are of unknown antigen specificity. Findings and limits, study-wide: What seemed typical of ankylosing spondylitis blood was a TCR beta motif built from several highly homologous variants.

One entry per CDR3 protein results from TCRdb running MiXCR on the 5' RACE reads. The data hold about 750,000 distinct CDR3 sequences, with around 20% observed a single time. Sequencing input: blood, either unsorted or a sorted T cell fraction (not recorded which). These receptors were obtained from a male donor with ankylosing spondylitis.

This clonotype was picked up a small number of times. V usage is TRBV18 and J usage is TRBJ2-7; D call uncertain. V was cut by 8 bases and J by 2 bases, with 7 bases left in between. The CDR3 runs to 11 residues. The germline CDR1 and CDR2 sequences are KGHSH and LQKENI. DNA of the CDR3: TGTGCCAGCGCTACCGCCTACGAGCAGTACTTC. This sequence encodes CASATAYEQYF.

This clonotype was observed at least ten times. This chain joins TRBV12-3 or TRBV12-4 and TRBJ2-2, with 9 bases lining up with TRBD2. This CDR3 spans 19 amino acids. V dropped 0 bases and J dropped 2; count of bases not matched to a gene: 10. In nucleotides, the CDR3 is TGTGCCAGCAGTTTAGCCCTAGCGGGGAACCCGTTCAACACCGGGGAGCTGTTTTTT. Residues: CASSLALAGNPFNTGELFF.

This clonotype has only a few counts. The chain employs TRBV12-3 or TRBV12-4 and TRBJ1-5; no clear D gene. Deletions cut 5 bases from V and 4 bases from J, with 12 bases between. The CDR3 contains 14 residues. The CDR3 spells CASSVHGINQPQHF. The CDR3 coding sequence is TGTGCCAGCAGTGTTCACGGGATTAATCAGCCCCAGCATTTT.

The J gene is TRBJ2-7, the V gene TRBV7-9; TRBD1 agrees at 10 bases. J lost 0 bases, V lost 3 bases, and 8 bases had no gene match. The CDR3 sequence is 17 residues long. Looked up from germline, CDR1 is SEHNR and CDR2 is FQNEAQ (reference sequence). The CDR3 DNA reads TGTGCCAGCAGCTTGGGACCGGGACAGGGGTCCTCCTACGAGCAGTACTTC. This gives the protein CASSLGPGQGSSYEQYF.

In this sample, this clonotype turned up once. This chain uses TRBV20-1 with TRBJ1-1; the D is unclear. Germline V gene sequence: CDR1 DFQATT, CDR2 SNEGSKA (reference sequence). The V end was cut by 2 bases, the J end by 1 base, with 8 bases between. This CDR3 region has 13 residues. This CDR3 is CSARKAKNTEAFF. The DNA of the CDR3 is TGCAGTGCTAGAAAGGCCAAGAACACTGAAGCTTTCTTT.

This clonotype was seen a few times. This chain connects TRBV29-1 to TRBJ1-1; weak D call: TRBD1 (5 bases). CDR1 and CDR2 from the germline V gene are SQVTM and ANQGSEA. The CDR3 length is 13 residues. The V and J ends lost 4 bases and 8 bases respectively, with 17 bases between them. CDR3 DNA: TGCAGCGTTGCGGGTTCCGGGACCACAGAAGCTTTCTTT. This translates into CSVAGSGTTEAFF.

The V call is TRBV4-2, the J call TRBJ1-2, with TRBD1 matching over 9 bases. CDR3 size: 14 residues. Per the germline V gene, CDR1 is LGHNA and CDR2 is YNFKEQ. The trim removed 4 bases at V and 6 bases at J, leaving 6 bases unmatched. CDR3 DNA: TGTGCCAGCAGCCTTAGGACAGGGGACGATGGCTACACCTTC. This codes for CASSLRTGDDGYTF.

As DNA, the CDR3 is TGCGCCAGCAGCTTGGAGGGAGAGGATTTTAATTCACCCCTCCACTTT. Residues: CASSLEGEDFNSPLHF. The rearrangement uses TRBV5-1 and TRBJ1-6, with unresolved D. The CDR3 sequence is 16 residues long. Trimming stripped 0 bases from V and 6 bases from J, with 13 bases between. Germline V gene data show CDR1 as SGHRS and CDR2 as YFSETQ.

The table lists this clonotype with a few counts. The chain combines TRBV7-9 with TRBJ2-1; D remains unclear. Germline loops: CDR1 SEHNR, CDR2 FQNEAQ (reference sequence). Between the trimmed V and J ends, which lost 0 bases and 12 bases, there was a span of 9 bases. The CDR3 totals 12 residues. The CDR3 DNA reads TGTGCCAGCAGCTTAGCCGCGATGGGGCAGTTCTTC. Translation: CASSLAAMGQFF.

The J gene is TRBJ2-4, the V gene TRBV7-2; 10 nucleotides line up with TRBD2. V lost 1 base to trimming and J lost 4 bases; unmatched junction nucleotides: 4. The CDR3 length is 16 residues. CDR1 and CDR2 from the germline V gene are SGHTA and FQGNSA. This CDR3 reads CASSLELAGVKNIQYF. DNA for the CDR3: TGTGCCAGCAGCTTAGAGCTAGCGGGAGTAAAAAACATTCAGTACTTC. Full variable domain (remainder filled in from reference TRBV7-2 and TRBJ2-4): GAGVSQSPSNKVTEKGKDVELRCDPISGHTALYWYRQSLGQGLEFLIYFQGNSAPDKSGLPSDRFSAERTGGSVSTLTIQRTQQEDSAVYLCASSLELAGVKNIQYFGAGTRLSVL.

This clonotype was picked up one time. The chain joins TRBV2 to TRBJ2-5; TRBD2 is a possible D gene (5 bases). Germline CDR1 is SNHLY and CDR2 is FYNNEI. The CDR3 covers 14 residues. Between the trimmed V and J ends, which lost 2 bases and 1 base, there was a span of 8 bases. Here the CDR3 DNA reads TGTGCCAGCAGTGAACGAGGGCTCCAAGAGACCCAGTACTTC. Its translation: CASSERGLQETQYF.

The chain uses TRBV4-2 and TRBJ2-7; D unresolved. Germline V CDR1 and CDR2: LGHNA, YNFKEQ. V was trimmed by 0 bases and J by 8 bases, leaving 11 bases between them. This CDR3 spans 13 amino acids. In DNA form, the CDR3 reads TGTGCCAGCAGCCAAGAGGTTGACATGCAGCAGTACTTC. Its translation: CASSQEVDMQQYF.

The rearrangement joins TRBV27 to TRBJ1-1; D perhaps matches TRBD1 (6 bases). The germline CDR1 and CDR2 sequences are MNHEY and SMNVEV (reference sequence). Trimming removed 5 bases from V and 2 bases from J, with 15 bases in between. The CDR3 totals 15 residues. DNA for the CDR3: TGTGCCAGCAGTCTTCTGGGGGCCCCTAACACTGAAGCTTTCTTT. As protein: CASSLLGAPNTEAFF.

In its sample, this clonotype was seen many times. The rearrangement links TRBV12-3 or TRBV12-4 to TRBJ2-7; D is perhaps TRBD1 or TRBD2 (5 bases each). The V end was cut by 5 bases, the J end by 3 bases, with 8 bases between. The CDR3 length is 12 residues. The CDR3 sequence: CASSPRGYEQYF. CDR3 nucleotides: TGTGCCAGCAGTCCGAGGGGCTACGAGCAGTACTTC.

This clonotype was seen a few times. For the CDR3, the DNA is TGTGCCAGCAGCTTACTCCCCAGCGGAGGAATCACAGATACGCAGTATTTT. It is translated as CASSLLPSGGITDTQYF. The chain couples TRBV7-3 to TRBJ2-3; maybe TRBD2 (5 bases). Per germline, CDR1 SGHTA and CDR2 FQGTGA. This CDR3 region has 17 residues. V lost 2 bases, J lost 2 bases, and 17 bases lay in between.

This chain links TRBV12-3 or TRBV12-4 with TRBJ1-4; D gene uncertain. The CDR3 is 16 residues long. V was cut by 3 bases and J by 5 bases, with 16 bases left in between. CDR3 bases: TGTGCCAGCAGTTTCGGGTCCGGCCACAGCAATGAAAAACTGTTTTTT. Protein sequence: CASSFGSGHSNEKLFF.

This clonotype was seen a handful of times. The V call is TRBV27, the J call TRBJ2-2, with D possibly being TRBD1 or TRBD2 (6 bases each). The CDR3 length is 20 residues. Germline V gives CDR1 MNHEY, CDR2 SMNVEV (reference sequence). Trimming removed 3 bases from V and 0 bases from J, with 23 bases in between. The CDR3 loop is CASSFFRGLPPLPNTGELFF. The CDR3 nucleotides are TGTGCCAGCAGTTTCTTCCGGGGGCTACCCCCCCTGCCGAACACCGGGGAGCTGTTTTTT.

This clonotype was seen ten or more times. V is TRBV29-1 and J is TRBJ2-1; no clear D gene. Trimming pared 1 base from V and 3 bases from J, leaving 10 bases between. Germline values: CDR1 SQVTM, CDR2 ANQGSEA. CDR3 length equals 14 residues. CDR3 protein: CSVEGQPFYNEQFF. CDR3 DNA sequence: TGCAGCGTTGAAGGGCAGCCCTTCTACAATGAGCAGTTCTTC.

The chain combines TRBV27 with TRBJ2-1, with a possible D match to TRBD2 (5 bases). V dropped 6 bases and J dropped 7 bases, with 16 bases sitting between them. Germline V gives CDR1 MNHEY, CDR2 SMNVEV (reference sequence). This CDR3 comprises 14 residues. The DNA of the CDR3 is TGTGCCAGCAGCCGGGAACGAATCAATAATGAGCAGTTCTTC. The encoded protein is CASSRERINNEQFF.

This clonotype was seen a handful of times. CDR3: CASSYSGAHSEELFF. The CDR3 DNA reads as TGTGCCAGCAGTTACTCGGGTGCTCACTCGGAAGAACTGTTTTTT. The gene calls are TRBV6-5 and TRBJ1-4; D is ambiguous. Germline values: CDR1 MNHEY, CDR2 SVGAGI. The CDR3 length is 15 residues. Trimming cost V 0 bases and J 12 bases, with 17 bases left between them.

This chain links TRBV11-2 with TRBJ2-3, with no clear D. The V end lost 7 bases, the J end lost 4 bases, and 18 bases lay between the germline ends. The CDR3 runs to 15 residues. Germline CDR1 and CDR2: SGHAT and FQNNGV. The CDR3 region is CASTLQGPLADTQYF. The CDR3 DNA sequence: TGTGCCAGCACCCTCCAAGGGCCGCTGGCAGATACGCAGTATTTT.

This clonotype has just a few counts. The rearrangement links TRBV6-2 or TRBV6-3 to TRBJ2-5, with unresolved D. Trimming shortened V by 3 bases and J by 9 bases, and 8 bases separated the two germline ends. This CDR3 comprises 11 residues. Germline V gives CDR1 MNHEY, CDR2 SVGEGT. The CDR3 region has the DNA TGTGCCAGCAGTTATGCGATTTCCCAGTACTTC. This codes for CASSYAISQYF.